This T cell receptor (beta chain) was obtained from a study of T cells in localized non-small cell lung cancer. Study outcomes and limitations: Measurement of T cell clonality placed uninvolved adjacent lung highest, above the level in tumor. There were a median around 57 of the top 100 tumor clones appearing in adjacent lung. Since sequencing was restricted to only one region of the tumor, intratumor heterogeneity remains a possibility.

The CDR3 has 13 residues. The germline gives CDR1 LNHDA, CDR2 SQIVND (reference sequence). Trimming removed 8 bases from V and 0 bases from J, with 8 bases in between. Profiled with immunoSEQ multiplex PCR; TCRdb holds only in-frame clones, not every one. The profile shows about 64,000 clones, about four fifths of them singletons. Points on this clone: Its antigen is unknown.

The chain joins TRBV19 to TRBJ1-5; unclear D gene. The sequence derives from a man aged 35-69 years with stage II lung adenocarcinoma. Here the sequenced sample was PBMCs, taken before any cancer treatment. The CDR3 here is CASSDISNQPQHF. The CDR3 DNA reads as TGTGCCAGTTCCGACATTAGCAATCAGCCCCAGCATTTT.